The subject of this entry is one TCR beta chain. This sample stems from a study of a mutant IDH1 vaccine in newly diagnosed glioma. Overall study: Pretreatment consisted of radiotherapy, temozolomide, or both, with most receiving both.

Data came from immunoSEQ multiplex PCR; TCRdb stores just in-frame clones and leaves some out. Found here are tens of thousands of clones, approximately 85% of them singletons; the top ten hold about 7.5%. This CDR3 is built from 15 residues. The ends were cut back, 6 bases at V and 3 bases at J, with 15 bases in the middle. Germline CDR1 is LNHDA and CDR2 is SQIVND (reference sequence). The time point here: baseline, week 1 (first vaccination visit). The treatment was: pre-vaccination baseline after standard-of-care therapy. The chain has TRBV19 and TRBJ1-5; D gene ambiguous. The TCR comes from a man aged 45-60 years with glioma. Sample: PBMCs, taken from a glioma patient treated with radiotherapy, temozolomide or both. CDR3 in amino acids: CASRTPGRDNQPQHF. CDR3 nucleotide sequence: TGTGCCAGTAGAACCCCGGGGAGGGACAATCAGCCCCAGCATTTT.